This T cell receptor beta chain was observed in a study of control samples from healthy donors and cancer patients. The V segment lost 1 base and the J segment 2 bases; nucleotides outside the gene matches: 2. The CDR3 is made up of 15 amino acids. CDR1 SGHAT and CDR2 FQNNGV come from the germline V gene. Sequencing was performed with immunoSEQ multiplex PCR; in TCRdb, only in-frame clones are kept and a portion is missing. The profile covers roughly 30,000 clones, with 87% appearing a single time and less than 5% taken by the ten largest. The V call is TRBV11-2, the J call TRBJ2-7, with 10 bases matching TRBD2. This receptor was identified in a female donor with melanoma. Sequenced: formalin-fixed, paraffin-embedded tissue. In DNA form, the CDR3 reads TGTGCCAGCAGCTTAGGGACTAGCGGACCCTACGAGCAGTACTTC. The encoded protein is CASSLGTSGPYEQYF.